Listed here is a single T cell receptor (beta chain). It lacks a known antigen. Base qualities were left out, and no much larger clone turns up one base away. These data belong to a study of shared clonotypes between healthy human individuals (TCRdb year 2020). Regarding the research as a whole: Three men and a couple of women, aged 18 to 49 years, made up the cohort. Per donor, three plates each were used for CD4 naive and CD4 memory, two for CD8 naive, and one for CD8 memory. To estimate repertoire size and how much clonotypes are shared between individuals, the study performed deep sequencing of blood TCR repertoires from about five healthy adults. To increase sequencing depth and limit assay-specific biases, different laboratories used diverse techniques to prepare libraries and sequence TCR repertoires. Each donor's leukapheresis produced roughly between roughly 0.85 and 10 billion PBMCs. General findings and caveats noted by the study authors: Based on pairwise subsampling, the degree of clonotype sharing among donors was expected to be affected by sequencing depth. Sampling was restricted to blood, and TCR repertoires in tissues likely differ from the TCR repertoires found in blood. Estimated clonotype richness was generally larger for naive than for memory subsets. Because the study included a small number of donors, the genetic and exposure-history diversity represented was limited. Incomplete sequencing was indicated by rarefaction of sorted-subset datasets, despite the large sequencing depth. Clonotypes shared by all four sorted-subset donors showed higher generation probabilities than non-shared clonotypes. Sharing across a few donors was observed for approximately 5% of naive CD4, less than 4% of naive CD8, over 2% of memory CD4, and roughly 0.43% of memory CD8 clonotypes.

In the germline V gene, CDR1 corresponds to SGHTA and CDR2 to FQGNSA. Taken from cysteine to phenylalanine, the CDR3 has 15 residues. Only the CDR3 DNA is retained, 45 bases long and in frame from the first base. V lost 2 bases and J lost 0 bases; the stretch between them is 11 bases long. Donors were healthy HIV-negative adults with no recently reported acute infections or vaccinations. Only Caucasian adults living in Nashville, Tennessee, USA were represented among the donors. CD4+ T cells were enriched through magnetic negative selection, after which naive cells were positively selected on CD45RA and the remaining negative fraction served as the memory subset. After blood collection by leukapheresis, PBMCs were isolated using Ficoll-Histopaque density gradient centrifugation and then cryopreserved in the vapor phase of liquid nitrogen. Analytical flow cytometry was used to check the purity and quantity of every magnetically sorted T cell population. From each sorted fraction, genomic DNA was isolated and quantified by UV absorbance on a Nanodrop 2000c.

TCR CDR3 regions were amplified from genomic DNA by multiplex PCR using the deep immunoSEQ assay. Extracted genomic DNA from each cell subset was spread evenly across all wells of several immunoSEQ 96-well plates, with each plate serving as a replicate. For sorted subsets, about 200 ng genomic DNA, equal to about 30,000 T cell genomes, was loaded into each replicate PCR. Purified libraries were measured with a Qubit 3.0 fluorometer, size-checked on a Bioanalyzer 2100, and measured again with the KAPA Library Quantification kit. A separate single-read 150-cycle Illumina NextSeq 550 flow cell was used to sequence each immunoSEQ 96-well plate. In the authors' own workflow: Because the immunoSEQ output held only junctional sequences and lacked quality scores, the filtering could not match the filtering applied to full-length reads. To assign V/J genes and CDR3, sequences were annotated using PyIR, a Python wrapper for IgBLAST v1.9, with IMGT germline references. Reads were removed for weak V/J assignments (E-value above 1e-6), missing CDR3, stop codons, out-of-frame junctions, or ambiguous translated residues. V3J clonotypes were defined as sequences sharing an identical inferred V gene, J gene, and CDR3 amino acid sequence. Percentage overlap between repertoires was calculated by dividing the number of shared unique clonotypes by the size of the smaller repertoire. Repertoire richness was assessed with RTK rarefaction, the Chao1 estimator, and Recon v2.1 estimates of unobserved clonotypes. OLGA was used to compute generation probabilities for all TCRbeta clonotypes that the gDNA method yielded from a few donors. As stored in TCRdb, this immuneACCESS dataset retains in-frame rearrangements with V and J assigned. A fraction of the clones does not appear; measured against another copy, unresolved V genes explain less than half of the discrepancy, and the remainder lacks a known reason. That table gives V, J and clone size, and the DNA gave D and trimming. Here the sample has 2 million to 2.5 million clones; roughly 95% occur a single time. The ten largest account for 0.1% to 0.15% of the sample.

Sequencing used naive CD4+ T cells sorted from blood. The cell subset or site tag for this specimen amounts to: CD45RA+ positively selected. This sequence uses TRBV7-2 and TRBJ2-7; the D region may be TRBD1 or TRBD2, each matching 5 bases equally. The TCR comes from a man younger than 30 in good health. The DNA sequence is given as TGTGCCAGCAGCTTATCCGGGACGGTCTCCTACGAGCAGTACTTC. This gives the protein CASSLSGTVSYEQYF.